A single sample is the source of the 22 T cell receptor beta chains below, sequenced in a study of monozygotic twins with inflammatory bowel disease. From the 5' RACE reads, TCRdb lists one entry per CDR3 protein and no DNA. This sample's table has approximately 100,000 distinct CDR3 sequences. Sequenced sample: blood. The receptors originated from a human donor with ulcerative colitis or Crohn's disease, or a healthy co-twin of an affected twin (not recorded which).

V is TRBV10-3 and J is TRBJ2-1; TCRdb designates TRBD1, a call that cannot be tested without DNA. The CDR3 is 15 amino acids. The germline gives CDR1 ENHRY, CDR2 SYGVKD. CDR3 region: CAISRGGGAGNEQFF.

The rearrangement joins TRBV7-8 to TRBJ2-7. This CDR3 has 14 residues. Germline V gives CDR1 SGHVS, CDR2 FQNEAQ. The CDR3 here is CASSFGPTAYEQYF.

The chain links TRBV20-1 to TRBJ2-7; the D call from TCRdb, TRBD2, cannot be confirmed without DNA. The CDR3 is 12 amino acids. Germline V gene sequence: CDR1 DFQATT, CDR2 SNEGSKA (reference sequence). CDR3: CSAGTSNYEQYF.

V and J are TRBV12-3 or TRBV12-4 and TRBJ1-3. There are 15 residues in the CDR3. This chain's CDR3 is CASSLSQGSGNTIYF.

The V call is TRBV5-6, the J call TRBJ1-2. Germline CDR1 SGHDT, CDR2 YYEEEE. This CDR3 region has 14 residues. The CDR3 here is CASSLETDIYGYTF.

This chain uses TRBV6-1 with TRBJ2-7; TCRdb reports TRBD1, a call that lacks DNA to check it against. The CDR3 length is 15 residues. CDR1 MNHNS and CDR2 SASEGT come from the germline V gene. The CDR3 is CASRPLPGSSYEQYF.

The gene calls are TRBV7-8 and TRBJ2-5; TCRdb's D gene call, TRBD1, goes unchecked for lack of DNA. Germline V gene lookup returns CDR1 SGHVS and CDR2 FQNEAQ. This CDR3 contains 17 residues. CDR3 sequence: CASSQSRWAGLSETQYF.

The chain is built from TRBV18 and TRBJ1-3; TCRdb selects TRBD1, and the lack of DNA leaves this call unchecked. CDR3 length: 14 residues. CDR1 is KGHSH and CDR2 is LQKENI in the germline V gene. This chain's CDR3 is CASSPSGSENTIYF. The variable domain in full, with the rest retrieved from reference TRBV18 and TRBJ1-3, is NAGVMQNPRHLVRRRGQEARLRCSPMKGHSHVYWYRQLPEEGLKFMVYLQKENIIDESGMPKERFSAEFPKEGPSILRIQQVVRGDSAAYFCASSPSGSENTIYFGEGSWLTVV.

V is TRBV7-2 and J is TRBJ1-2; TCRdb lists TRBD1, though no DNA is available to test this call. The CDR3 loop spans 14 amino acids. CDR1 is SGHTA, CDR2 FQGNSA, per germline. The CDR3 region is CASSRVGVTGGYTF.

V gene TRBV20-1 combines with J gene TRBJ2-3; the D call from TCRdb, TRBD2, cannot be confirmed without DNA. CDR3 length: 14 amino acids. CDR1 DFQATT and CDR2 SNEGSKA come from the germline V gene (reference sequence). This CDR3 is CSARTSGRTDTQYF.

V usage is TRBV7-3 and J usage is TRBJ1-2. The CDR3 has 13 residues. Germline V CDR1 and CDR2: SGHTA, FQGTGA. This chain's CDR3 is CASSLERFNGYTF.

J is TRBJ2-3 and V is TRBV12-3 or TRBV12-4; TCRdb proposes TRBD2, but this gene call is untestable without DNA. The CDR3 totals 13 residues. The CDR3 is CASKRDGTDTQYF.

This rearrangement joins TRBV10-3 to TRBJ2-3. Germline loops: CDR1 ENHRY, CDR2 SYGVKD. This CDR3 comprises 13 residues. The CDR3 sequence is CAIRDRNIDTQYF.

CDR3: CSVEDPGVGDIQYF. The chain recombines TRBV29-1 with TRBJ2-4; checking the TCRdb D call of TRBD1 is not possible without DNA. This CDR3 has 14 residues. Germline lookup yields CDR1 SQVTM and CDR2 ANQGSEA.

This sequence joins TRBV15 and TRBJ2-4. CDR3 length equals 15 residues. CDR1 is LNHNV and CDR2 is YYDKDF in the germline V gene (reference sequence). The CDR3 loop reads CATSRADGQRNIQYF.

This chain joins TRBV9 and TRBJ1-5; TCRdb's D gene call, TRBD1, goes unchecked for lack of DNA. Germline CDR1 reads SGDLS; CDR2 reads YYNGEE. This CDR3 comprises 15 residues. CDR3 residues: CASSPLSDSNQPQHF. Complete variable domain (other parts from reference TRBV9 and TRBJ1-5): DSGVTQTPKHLITATGQRVTLRCSPRSGDLSVYWYQQSLDQGLQFLIQYYNGEERAKGNILERFSAQQFPDLHSELNLSSLELGDSALYFCASSPLSDSNQPQHFGDGTRLSIL.

The V and J genes are TRBV20-1 and TRBJ2-3. The length of the CDR3 is 13 residues. Germline lookup yields CDR1 DFQATT and CDR2 SNEGSKA (reference sequence). CDR3 protein: CSAELASTDTQYF.

The V call is TRBV14, the J call TRBJ2-2; the D call of TRBD2 rests on TCRdb alone, since no DNA is present to check it. Germline V CDR1 and CDR2: SGHDN, FVKESK. This CDR3 contains 15 residues. The CDR3 reads CASSLRASNTGELFF.

The genes are TRBV19 and TRBJ1-1. The CDR3 has 12 residues. The germline gives CDR1 LNHDA, CDR2 SQIVND (reference sequence). CDR3 loop: CASKPANTEAFF.

J is TRBJ2-1 and V is TRBV20-1. In germline, CDR1 is DFQATT, CDR2 SNEGSKA (reference sequence). This CDR3 spans 14 amino acids. This CDR3 is CSARVPGNSNEQFF.

The chain is built from TRBV6-1 and TRBJ1-5; without DNA, the TCRdb call of TRBD1 cannot be checked. Germline-derived CDR1 and CDR2 are MNHNS and SASEGT. CDR3 length: 16 amino acids. The CDR3 reads CASRKQGGGSNQPQHF.

The genes are TRBV5-1 and TRBJ2-5; TCRdb's D call, TRBD1, is unchecked because there is no DNA. There are 14 residues in the CDR3. Germline V gives CDR1 SGHRS, CDR2 YFSETQ. CDR3 in amino acids: CASSRQGGQETQYF.